The 6 T cell receptor beta chains below were found in one sample sequenced in a study of blood T cell repertoires in COVID-19. TCRdb keeps only in-frame clones here, not all; method: immunoSEQ multiplex PCR. In the table there are approximately 99,000 clones, more than 65% of which are singletons. Specimen: peripheral blood. These TCRs come from an elderly woman with active or convalescent COVID-19.

This sequence joins TRBV28 and TRBJ1-3; 10 bases match TRBD1. CDR1 and CDR2 from the germline V gene are MDHEN and SYDVKM. V gave up 6 bases and J gave up 0 bases; unmatched junction bases: 2. There are 15 residues in the CDR3. CDR3 residues: CASRRQGASGNTIYF. In DNA, the CDR3 is TGTGCCAGCAGGAGACAGGGGGCCTCTGGAAACACCATATATTTT.

This chain links TRBV5-1 with TRBJ2-7; 8 bases match TRBD1. With V trimmed by 2 bases and J by 7 bases, 11 bases remained unmatched. The CDR3 covers 15 residues. Per germline, CDR1 SGHRS and CDR2 YFSETQ. DNA of the CDR3: TGCGCCAGCAGCTTCTCGGGACAGGCAGCTCGGGAGCAGTACTTC. Its protein is CASSFSGQAAREQYF.

This chain connects TRBV27 to TRBJ2-5, with a weak D call TRBD2 (5 bases). The CDR3 totals 16 residues. Germline V gives CDR1 MNHEY, CDR2 SMNVEV (reference sequence). With 3 bases removed from V and 5 bases from J, the gap between germline ends came to 19 bases. CDR3 sequence (DNA): TGTGCCAGCAGTTTGAACCCGCAGCCCGGCGGGGAGACCCAGTACTTC. This sequence encodes CASSLNPQPGGETQYF.

The chain uses TRBV9 and TRBJ2-2; D unclear. The CDR3 is 14 residues long. Trimming removed 4 bases at V and 2 bases at J, with 9 bases between. Germline V gene sequence: CDR1 SGDLS, CDR2 YYNGEE. CDR3 sequence (DNA): TGTGCCAGCAGCTCTAGTGCCAACACCGGGGAGCTGTTTTTT. Translated, it gives CASSSSANTGELFF.

In regard to this clone: The germline gene is not matched at one end of the junction; a read error may be the cause. The CDR3 DNA is TGTGCCAGCAGCTTGGGAGGCTGGACAGGGGTGAACATTCAGTACTTC. It is translated as CASSLGGWTGVNIQYF. The rearrangement links TRBV5-1 to TRBJ2-4, with 9 positions matching TRBD1. This CDR3 comprises 16 residues. Germline V gene lookup returns CDR1 SGHRS and CDR2 YFSETQ.

This sequence joins TRBV5-4 and TRBJ2-2; tentatively, D is TRBD2 (6 bases). The germline V and J ends were trimmed by 5 bases and 2 bases, with 16 bases remaining between them. The CDR3 sequence is 16 residues long. CDR1 and CDR2 from the germline V gene are SGHNT and YYREEE (reference sequence). The CDR3 here is CASRPGLTVNTGELFF. CDR3 nucleotides: TGTGCCAGCAGGCCCGGACTAACCGTAAACACCGGGGAGCTGTTTTTT.